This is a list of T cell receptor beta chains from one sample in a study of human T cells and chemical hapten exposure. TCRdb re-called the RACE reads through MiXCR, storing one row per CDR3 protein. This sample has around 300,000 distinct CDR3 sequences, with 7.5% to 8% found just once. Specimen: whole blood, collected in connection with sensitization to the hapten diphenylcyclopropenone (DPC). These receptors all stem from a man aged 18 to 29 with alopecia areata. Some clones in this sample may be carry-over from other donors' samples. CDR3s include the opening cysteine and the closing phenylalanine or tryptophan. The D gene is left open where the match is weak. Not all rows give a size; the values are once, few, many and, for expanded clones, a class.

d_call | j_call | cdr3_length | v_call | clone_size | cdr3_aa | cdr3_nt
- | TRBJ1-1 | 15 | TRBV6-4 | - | CASSDSVAGKAEAFF | TGTGCCAGCAGTGACTCTGTGGCAGGGAAGGCTGAAGCTTTCTTT
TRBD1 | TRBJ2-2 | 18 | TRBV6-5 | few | CASSRDRETHGTTGELFF | TGTGCCAGCAGTAGGGACAGGGAGACCCATGGTACGACCGGGGAGCTGTTTTTT
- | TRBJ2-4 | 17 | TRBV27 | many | CASSLSATILAKNIQYF | TGTGCCAGCAGTTTATCGGCGACAATTCTAGCCAAAAACATTCAGTACTTC
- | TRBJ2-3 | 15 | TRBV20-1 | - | CSAIKAKTGTDTQYF | TGCAGTGCTATAAAAGCGAAAACGGGCACAGATACGCAGTATTTT
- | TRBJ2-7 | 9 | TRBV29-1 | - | CSVPKEQYF | TGCAGCGTTCCTAAGGAGCAGTACTTC
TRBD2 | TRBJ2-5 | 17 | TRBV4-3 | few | CASSRGGGVDLRETQYF | TGCGCCAGCAGCCGCGGTGGGGGGGTCGACCTTCGAGAGACCCAGTACTTC
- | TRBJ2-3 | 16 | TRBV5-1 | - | CASSLSVDRMADTQYF | TGCGCCAGCAGCTTGTCCGTAGATCGAATGGCGGATACGCAGTATTTT
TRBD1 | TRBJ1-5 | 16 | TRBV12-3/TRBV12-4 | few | CASSERGQYSNQPQHF | TGTGCCAGCAGTGAACGGGGACAGTATAGCAATCAGCCCCAGCATTTT
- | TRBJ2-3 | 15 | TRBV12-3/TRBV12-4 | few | CASSLDRITTDTQYF | TGTGCCAGCAGTTTAGACCGAATTACGACAGATACGCAGTATTTT
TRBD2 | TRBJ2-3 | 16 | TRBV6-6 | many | CASSFGLAGNTDTQYF | TGTGCCAGCAGTTTTGGACTAGCGGGGAACACAGATACGCAGTATTTT
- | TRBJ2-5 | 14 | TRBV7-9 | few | CASSLVGVQETQYF | TGTGCCAGCAGCTTAGTCGGGGTTCAAGAGACCCAGTACTTC
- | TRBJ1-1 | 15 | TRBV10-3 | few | CAISESRGKATEAFF | TGTGCCATCAGTGAGTCGAGGGGCAAGGCCACTGAAGCTTTCTTT
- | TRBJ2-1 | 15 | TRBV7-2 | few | CASRSQGTSYNEQFF | TGTGCCAGCAGGAGCCAGGGGACCTCCTACAATGAGCAGTTCTTC
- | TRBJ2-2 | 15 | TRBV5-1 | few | CASSFDRSNTGELFF | TGCGCCAGCAGCTTTGACAGGTCGAACACCGGGGAGCTGTTTTTT
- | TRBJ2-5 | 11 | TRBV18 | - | CASSPDETQYF | TGTGCCAGCTCACCCGACGAGACCCAGTACTTC
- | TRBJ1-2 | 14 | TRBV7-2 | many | CASSLVRRSSGYTF | TGTGCCAGCAGCTTAGTTCGGAGAAGTTCGGGCTACACCTTC
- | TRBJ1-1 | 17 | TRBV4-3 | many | CASSQERRRYMNTEAFF | TGCGCCAGCAGCCAAGAGCGCAGGAGGTACATGAACACTGAAGCTTTCTTT
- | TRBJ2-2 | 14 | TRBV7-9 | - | CASRPVTNTGELFF | TGTGCCAGCAGACCCGTTACAAACACCGGGGAGCTGTTTTTT
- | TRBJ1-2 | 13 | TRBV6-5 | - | CASRPDSMYGYTF | TGTGCCAGCAGACCGGACAGCATGTATGGCTACACCTTC
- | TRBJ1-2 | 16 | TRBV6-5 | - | CASSYSAGFNNYGYTF | TGTGCCAGCAGTTACTCAGCAGGATTCAATAACTATGGCTACACCTTC
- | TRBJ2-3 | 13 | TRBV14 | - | CASSQGGADTQYF | TGTGCCAGCAGCCAGGGAGGAGCAGATACGCAGTATTTT
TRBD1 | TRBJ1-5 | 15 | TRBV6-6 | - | CASSFGQDSNQPQHF | TGTGCCAGCAGCTTCGGACAGGATAGCAATCAGCCCCAGCATTTT
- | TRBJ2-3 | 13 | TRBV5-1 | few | CASSVTYADTQYF | TGCGCCAGCAGCGTTACCTACGCAGATACGCAGTATTTT
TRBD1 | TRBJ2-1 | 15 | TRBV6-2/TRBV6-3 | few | CASSLGQGAHNEQFF | TGTGCCAGCAGTTTAGGACAGGGGGCGCACAATGAGCAGTTCTTC
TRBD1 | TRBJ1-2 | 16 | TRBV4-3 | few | CASTESGQGADYGYTF | TGCGCCAGCACCGAAAGCGGACAGGGGGCAGACTATGGCTACACCTTC
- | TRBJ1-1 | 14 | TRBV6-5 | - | CASSYSEGETEAFF | TGTGCCAGCAGTTACTCGGAGGGGGAAACTGAAGCTTTCTTT
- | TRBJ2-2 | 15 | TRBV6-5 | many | CASTYYGIAAGELFF | TGTGCCAGCACCTATTACGGGATTGCGGCCGGGGAGCTGTTTTTT
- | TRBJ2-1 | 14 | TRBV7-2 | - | CASSLGTETKEQFF | TGTGCCAGCAGCTTAGGTACAGAAACGAAAGAGCAGTTCTTC
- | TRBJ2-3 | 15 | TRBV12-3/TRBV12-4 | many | CASSLRGAVTDTQYF | TGTGCCAGCAGCCTCCGTGGGGCGGTTACAGATACGCAGTATTTT
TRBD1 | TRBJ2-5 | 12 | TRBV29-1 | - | CSAATGDVTQYF | TGCAGCGCCGCGACAGGGGATGTGACCCAGTACTTC
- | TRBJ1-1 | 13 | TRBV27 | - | CASSFGQLTEAFF | TGTGCCAGCAGTTTTGGACAGTTGACTGAAGCTTTCTTT
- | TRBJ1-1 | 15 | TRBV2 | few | CASSEYAGGNTEAFF | TGTGCCAGCAGTGAATACGCGGGGGGGAACACTGAAGCTTTCTTT